The T cell receptor beta chain under discussion was sequenced for a study of human T cells and chemical hapten exposure. Study-level results: No shift was seen in TCRs above 1 in 1000 frequency with DPC sensitization.

The table lists this clonotype with many counts. Its antigen is not known. This sample's time point: healthy volunteer bleed at 2 weeks. Unfractionated whole blood was the source of the extracted total RNA. Each CDR3 protein is one row after TCRdb ran MiXCR on the RACE reads. The data contain about 46,000 distinct CDR3 sequences, about 4.5% of them singletons. This CDR3 has 13 residues. Germline CDR1 is SGHNT and CDR2 is YYREEE (reference sequence). V was trimmed by 4 bases and J by 8 bases, leaving 13 bases between them. The sequence derives from a female donor in good health. Some clones in this sample may be carry-over from other donors' samples. The sample taken for sequencing was whole blood. The gene calls are TRBV5-4 and TRBJ2-4; TRBD2 is a possible D gene (7 bases). This CDR3 reads CASSLRGQDIQYF. The DNA of the CDR3 is TGTGCCAGCAGCCTGCGGGGGCAGGACATTCAGTACTTC.